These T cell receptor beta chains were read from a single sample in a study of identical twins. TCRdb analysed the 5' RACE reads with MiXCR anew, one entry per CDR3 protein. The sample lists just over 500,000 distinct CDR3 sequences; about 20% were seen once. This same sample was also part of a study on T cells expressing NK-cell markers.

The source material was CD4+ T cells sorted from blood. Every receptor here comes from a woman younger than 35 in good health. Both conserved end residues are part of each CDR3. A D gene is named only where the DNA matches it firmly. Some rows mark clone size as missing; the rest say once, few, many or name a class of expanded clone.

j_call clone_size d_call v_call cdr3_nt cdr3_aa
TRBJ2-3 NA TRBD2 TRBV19 TGTGCCAGTAGTATGGGGACGGGAGGGGAAGATACGCAGTATTTT CASSMGTGGEDTQYF
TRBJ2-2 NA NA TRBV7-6 TGTGCCAGCAGCTCTTGGACTAACACCGGGGAGCTGTTTTTT CASSSWTNTGELFF
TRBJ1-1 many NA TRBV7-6 TGTGCCAGCAGCTTAGACCCGGGAAACACTGAAGCTTTCTTT CASSLDPGNTEAFF
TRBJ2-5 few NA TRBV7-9 TGTGCCAGCAGCGAGAATACAGGGACCCAAGAGACCCAGTACTTC CASSENTGTQETQYF
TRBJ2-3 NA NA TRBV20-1 TGCAGTGCTAGGTCACCGAGCACAGATACGCAGTATTTT CSARSPSTDTQYF
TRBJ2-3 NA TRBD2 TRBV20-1 TGCAGTGCGGAAACTAGCGGGGGGCCCGCAGATACGCAGTATTTT CSAETSGGPADTQYF
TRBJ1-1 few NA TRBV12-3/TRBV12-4 TGTGCCAGCAGTCGGGCCGGGAAAGCTTTCTTT CASSRAGKAFF
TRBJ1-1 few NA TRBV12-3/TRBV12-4 TGTGCCAGCGGTGTGAGGCTGTGGAACACTGAAGCTTTCTTT CASGVRLWNTEAFF
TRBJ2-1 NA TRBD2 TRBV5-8 TGTGCCAGCAGCTCCTTAGCGGGAGAAGGTACCGCTGAGCAGTTCTTC CASSSLAGEGTAEQFF
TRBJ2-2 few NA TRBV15 TGTGCCACCAGCAGACAGGACCGCTGGGACACCGGGGAGCTGTTTTTT CATSRQDRWDTGELFF
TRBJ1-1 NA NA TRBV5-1 TGCGCCAGCAGTGCCTGGGGACCGAACACTGAAGCTTTCTTT CASSAWGPNTEAFF
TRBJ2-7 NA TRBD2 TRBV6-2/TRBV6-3 TGTGCCAGCAGTTACTCGTGGACTAGGAACCACTTC CASSYSWTRNHF
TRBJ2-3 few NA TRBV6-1 TGTGCCAGCAGACCGGACAGCACAGATACGCAGTATTTT CASRPDSTDTQYF
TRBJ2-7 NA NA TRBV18 TGTGCCAGCTCCCGCGGGGTTAGCTCCTACGAGCAGTACTTC CASSRGVSSYEQYF
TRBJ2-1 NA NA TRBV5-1 TGCGCCAGCAGCAGGGCTAGGGGTAATTACAATGAGCAGTTCTTC CASSRARGNYNEQFF
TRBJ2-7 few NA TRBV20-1 TGCAGTGCTATCTTGGGCAGGGGCGTTCGCTACGAGCAGTACTTC CSAILGRGVRYEQYF
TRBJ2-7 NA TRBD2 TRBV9 TGTGCCAGCAGTAGTTCGGGGACTAGCTCAAACGAGCAGTACTTC CASSSSGTSSNEQYF
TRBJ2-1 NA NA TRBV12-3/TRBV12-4 TGTGCCAGCAGTTACCCCGGGAGGACAGGGAAAAATGAGCAGTTCTTC CASSYPGRTGKNEQFF
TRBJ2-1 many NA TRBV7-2 TGTGCCAGCAGCTTTTTAGGTGAGCAGTTCTTC CASSFLGEQFF
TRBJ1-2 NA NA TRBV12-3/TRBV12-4 TGTGCCAGCAGTCCGAGAGCGGAGCGAAACTATGGCTACACCTTC CASSPRAERNYGYTF
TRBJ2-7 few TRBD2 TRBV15 TGTGCCACCAGCAGATCCAGGACTAGCGGGAGCTACGAGCAGTACTTC CATSRSRTSGSYEQYF
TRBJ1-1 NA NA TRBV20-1 TGCAGTGCTAGCACAGGGCGGAACACTGAAGCTTTCTTT CSASTGRNTEAFF